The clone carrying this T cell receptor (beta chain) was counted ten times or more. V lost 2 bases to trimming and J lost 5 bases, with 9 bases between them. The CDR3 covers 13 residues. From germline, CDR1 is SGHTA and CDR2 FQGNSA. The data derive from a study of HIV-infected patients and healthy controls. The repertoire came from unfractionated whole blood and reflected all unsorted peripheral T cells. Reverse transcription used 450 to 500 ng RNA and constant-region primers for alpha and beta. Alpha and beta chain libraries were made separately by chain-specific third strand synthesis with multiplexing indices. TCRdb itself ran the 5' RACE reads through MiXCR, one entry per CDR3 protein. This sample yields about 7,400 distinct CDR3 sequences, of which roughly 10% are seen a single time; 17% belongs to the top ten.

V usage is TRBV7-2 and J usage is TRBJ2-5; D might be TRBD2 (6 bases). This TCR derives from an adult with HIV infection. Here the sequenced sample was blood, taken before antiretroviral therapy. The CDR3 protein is CASSLLAAETQYF. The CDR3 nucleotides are TGTGCCAGCAGCTTATTAGCGGCCGAGACCCAGTACTTC.